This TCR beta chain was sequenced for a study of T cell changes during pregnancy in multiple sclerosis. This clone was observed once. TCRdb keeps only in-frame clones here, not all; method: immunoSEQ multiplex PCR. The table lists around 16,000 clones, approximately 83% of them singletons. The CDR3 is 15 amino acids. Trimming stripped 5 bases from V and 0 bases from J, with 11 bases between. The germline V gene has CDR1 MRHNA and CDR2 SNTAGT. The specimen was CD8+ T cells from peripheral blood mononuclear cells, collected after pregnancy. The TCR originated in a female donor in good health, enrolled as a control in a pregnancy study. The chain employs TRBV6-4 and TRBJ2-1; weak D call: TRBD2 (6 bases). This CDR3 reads CASSPDGSSYNEQFF. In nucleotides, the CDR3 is TGTGCCAGCAGTCCGGACGGGAGCTCCTACAATGAGCAGTTCTTC.